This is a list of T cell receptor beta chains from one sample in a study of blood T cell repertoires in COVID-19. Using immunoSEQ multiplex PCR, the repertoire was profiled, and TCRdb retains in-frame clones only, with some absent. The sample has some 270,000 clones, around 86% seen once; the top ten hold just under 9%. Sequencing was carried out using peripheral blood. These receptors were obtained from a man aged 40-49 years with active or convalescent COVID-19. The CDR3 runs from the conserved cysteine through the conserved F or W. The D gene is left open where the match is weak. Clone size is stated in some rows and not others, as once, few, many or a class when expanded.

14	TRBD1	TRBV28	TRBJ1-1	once	CASTRQGVNTEAFF	TGTGCCAGCACTCGACAGGGAGTGAACACTGAAGCTTTCTTT
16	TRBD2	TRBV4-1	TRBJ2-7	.	CASSQARPGGGYEQYF	TGCGCCAGCAGCCAAGCACGGCCCGGGGGGGGCTACGAGCAGTACTTC
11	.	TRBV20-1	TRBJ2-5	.	CSAWAGETQYF	TGCAGTGCTTGGGCAGGAGAGACCCAGTACTTC
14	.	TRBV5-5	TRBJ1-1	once	CASSLGGLNTEAFF	TGTGCCAGCAGCTTGGGCGGGTTGAACACTGAAGCTTTCTTT
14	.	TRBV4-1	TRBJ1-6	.	CASSQVSRFSALHF	TGCGCCAGCAGCCAAGTCTCGAGGTTTAGCGCCCTCCACTTT
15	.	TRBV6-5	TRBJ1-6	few	CASSYESSYNSPLHF	TGTGCCAGCAGTTACGAGAGCTCCTATAATTCACCCCTCCACTTT
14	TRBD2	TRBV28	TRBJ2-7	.	CASRGRTSTYEQYF	TGTGCCAGCAGGGGGAGGACTAGCACCTACGAGCAGTACTTC
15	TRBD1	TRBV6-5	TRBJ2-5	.	CASSLQGAREETQYF	TGTGCCAGCAGCTTACAGGGGGCGAGGGAAGAGACCCAGTACTTC
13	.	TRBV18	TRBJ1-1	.	CASSAGEGTEAFF	TGTGCCAGCTCAGCAGGGGAGGGCACTGAAGCTTTCTTT
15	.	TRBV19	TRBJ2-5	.	CASSIDPADQETQYF	TGTGCCAGTAGTATAGATCCAGCGGACCAAGAGACCCAGTACTTC
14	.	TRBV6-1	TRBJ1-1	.	CASSEVLGRTEAFF	TGTGCCAGCAGTGAAGTATTGGGCAGGACTGAAGCTTTCTTT
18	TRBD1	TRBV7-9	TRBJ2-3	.	CASSFSGTGGDLTDTQYF	TGTGCCAGCAGCTTCTCTGGGACAGGGGGCGATCTCACAGATACGCAGTATTTT
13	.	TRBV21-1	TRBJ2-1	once	CADGQGAFNEQFF	TGTGCCGATGGACAGGGGGCTTTCAATGAGCAGTTCTTC
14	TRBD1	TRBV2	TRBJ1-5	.	CASSSRDSEQPQHF	TGTGCCAGCAGTTCCCGGGACAGTGAGCAGCCCCAGCATTTT
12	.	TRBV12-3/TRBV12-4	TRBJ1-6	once	CASRGGGQPLHF	TGTGCCAGCAGGGGCGGGGGGCAGCCCCTCCACTTT
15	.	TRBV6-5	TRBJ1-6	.	CASSLDNHYNSPLHF	TGTGCCAGCAGTCTTGACAATCACTATAATTCACCCCTCCACTTT
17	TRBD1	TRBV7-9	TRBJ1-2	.	CASSLEGAVGSHYGYTF	TGTGCCAGCAGCTTAGAGGGGGCTGTGGGGTCCCACTATGGCTACACCTTC
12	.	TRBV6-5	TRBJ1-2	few	CASTTGEGGYTF	TGTGCCAGCACGACAGGTGAAGGTGGCTACACCTTC
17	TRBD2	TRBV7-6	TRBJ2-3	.	CASSLSRLAGGQDTQYF	TGTGCCAGCAGCTTAAGTAGGCTAGCGGGAGGGCAAGATACGCAGTATTTT
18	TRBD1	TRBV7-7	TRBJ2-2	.	CASSRLLMDRGRSGELFF	TGTGCCAGCAGCCGTCTTCTAATGGACAGGGGGCGCTCCGGGGAGCTGTTTTTT
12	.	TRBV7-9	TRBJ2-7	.	CASSFEAYEQYF	TGTGCCAGCAGCTTTGAGGCCTACGAGCAGTACTTC
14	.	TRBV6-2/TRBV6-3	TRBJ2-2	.	CASSYRQLTGELFF	TGTGCCAGCAGTTACCGCCAGTTGACCGGGGAGCTGTTTTTT
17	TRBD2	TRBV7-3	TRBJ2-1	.	CASSLSLAASSYNEQFF	TGTGCCAGCAGCTTAAGTCTAGCGGCAAGCTCCTACAATGAGCAGTTCTTC
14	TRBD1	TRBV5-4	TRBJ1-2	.	CASSFAGGSNGYTF	TGTGCCAGCAGCTTTGCAGGGGGCTCAAATGGCTACACCTTC
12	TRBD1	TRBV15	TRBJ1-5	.	CATTTGSQPQHF	TGTGCCACCACGACAGGGAGCCAGCCCCAGCATTTT
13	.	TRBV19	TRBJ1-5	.	CASNKEGNQPQHF	TGTGCCAGTAACAAAGAGGGCAATCAGCCCCAGCATTTT
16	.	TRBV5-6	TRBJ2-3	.	CASSTLATRLTDTQYF	TGTGCCAGCAGCACACTAGCTACCCGGCTCACAGATACGCAGTATTTT
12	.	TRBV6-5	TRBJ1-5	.	CASGRGNQPQHF	TGTGCCAGCGGGCGGGGAAATCAGCCCCAGCATTTT
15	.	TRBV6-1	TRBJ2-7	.	CASSEAGHRIYEQYF	TGTGCCAGCAGTGAAGCGGGACACCGGATTTACGAGCAGTACTTC
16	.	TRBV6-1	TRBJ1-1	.	CASSARGGFTNTEAFF	TGTGCCAGCAGTGCCCGTGGGGGGTTTACGAACACTGAAGCTTTCTTT
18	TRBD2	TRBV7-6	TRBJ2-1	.	CASSYSMGLANSYNEQFF	TGTGCCAGCAGCTATAGCATGGGACTAGCAAATTCCTACAATGAGCAGTTCTTC
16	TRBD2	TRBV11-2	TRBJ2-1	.	CASSWTAGVGGNEQFF	TGTGCCAGCAGCTGGACAGCGGGAGTGGGGGGCAATGAGCAGTTCTTC
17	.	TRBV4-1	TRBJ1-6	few	CASSQEGGPWVSSPLHF	TGCGCCAGCAGCCAAGAAGGGGGACCCTGGGTAAGTTCGCCCCTCCACTTT
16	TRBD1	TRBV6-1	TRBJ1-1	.	CASSESLGQGNTEAFF	TGTGCCAGCAGTGAAAGCCTCGGACAGGGAAACACTGAAGCTTTCTTT
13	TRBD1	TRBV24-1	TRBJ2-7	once	CATSDWTGFEQYF	TGTGCCACCAGTGATTGGACAGGGTTCGAGCAGTACTTC
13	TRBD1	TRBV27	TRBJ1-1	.	CASSSRQGLEAFF	TGTGCCAGCAGTTCCAGACAGGGGTTAGAAGCTTTCTTT
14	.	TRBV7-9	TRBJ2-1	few	CASISYKGYNEQFF	TGTGCCAGCATTAGTTACAAGGGGTACAATGAGCAGTTCTTC
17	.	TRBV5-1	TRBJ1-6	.	CASSSGRGGSYNSPLHF	TGCGCCAGCAGCTCTGGAAGGGGAGGCTCCTATAATTCACCCCTCCACTTT
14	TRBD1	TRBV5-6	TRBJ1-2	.	CASSFGQGAPGYTF	TGTGCCAGCAGCTTCGGACAGGGGGCGCCTGGCTACACCTTC
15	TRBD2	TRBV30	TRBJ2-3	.	CAWSAASGPTDTQYF	TGTGCCTGGAGTGCGGCTAGCGGCCCCACAGATACGCAGTATTTT
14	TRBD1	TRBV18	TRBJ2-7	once	CASSPAGQDYEQYF	TGTGCCAGCTCACCTGCCGGACAGGACTACGAGCAGTACTTC
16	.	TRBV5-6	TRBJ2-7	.	CASSLARWNSKREQYF	TGTGCCAGCAGCTTGGCCCGGTGGAATTCTAAGCGCGAGCAGTACTTC
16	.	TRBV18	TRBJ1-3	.	CASSRPGLSSGNTIYF	TGTGCCAGCTCACGTCCGGGACTTAGCTCTGGAAACACCATATATTTT